This TCR beta chain appears in the sequencing data of a study of early T cells in non-severe SARS-CoV-2 infection. This clonotype was found many times. Each CDR3 protein is one row after TCRdb ran MiXCR on the 5' RACE reads. The table records tens of thousands of distinct CDR3 sequences, over 10% of them present only once. CDR3 length equals 14 residues. CDR1 and CDR2 from the germline V gene are SGHAT and FQNNGV. The V end lost 8 bases, the J end lost 2 bases, and 14 bases lay between the germline ends. This clonotype originated in an adult who was a healthcare worker with PCR-confirmed SARS-CoV-2 infection or an uninfected control (not recorded which). Source: whole blood, taken at baseline. The gene calls are TRBV11-2 and TRBJ2-3; D possibly corresponds to TRBD2 (6 bases). CDR3 DNA: TGTGCCAGCGGGCCTAGCGTCATCACAGATACGCAGTATTTT. Its translation: CASGPSVITDTQYF. Full variable domain (rest looked up from reference TRBV11-2 and TRBJ2-3): EAGVAQSPRYKIIEKRQSVAFWCNPISGHATLYWYQQILGQGPKLLIQFQNNGVVDDSQLPKDRFSAERLKGVDSTLKIQPAKLEDSAVYLCASGPSVITDTQYFGPGTRLTVL.